The table lists the clone carrying this TCR beta chain with a few counts. Its antigen is not identified. This sample stems from a study of cytomegalovirus exposure and HLA in healthy donors. Amplification used 60 Vbeta primers and 13 Jbeta primers. Profiled with immunoSEQ multiplex PCR; TCRdb holds only in-frame clones, not every one. The table shows over 150,000 clones, with over 75% occurring only once. The donors gave bone marrow, and they were healthy. The donors, nominally healthy at sampling, likely had unrecorded immune exposures. Findings and caveats of the study: The study labeled more than 150 TCR beta chains cytomegalovirus-associated.

The sequenced sample was PBMCs. The sequence came from a human donor in good health.

CDR3 region: CASSYSRGPGNTIYF. CDR3 bases: TGTGCCAGCAGTTACTCCAGGGGGCCTGGAAACACCATATATTTT. The chain joins TRBV6-5 to TRBJ1-3; 8 bases are a match to TRBD1. Germline trimming cut 0 bases from V and 2 bases from J; bases unmatched to any gene: 0. Germline assignment: CDR1 MNHEY and CDR2 SVGAGI. This CDR3 contains 15 residues.